The rows below give T cell receptor beta chains drawn from one sample of a study of shared clonotypes between healthy human individuals. TCRdb keeps only in-frame clones here, not all; method: immunoSEQ multiplex PCR. The sample holds 560,000 or so clones, 96% seen once. Sequences were obtained from naive CD8+ T cells sorted from blood. All receptors come from a woman in her 30s in good health. Both conserved end residues are part of each CDR3. A D gene is named only where the DNA matches it firmly. Expanded clones get a size class; other rows say once, few or many, or leave the size out.

>TRBD1|TRBJ2-5|TRBV28|.
TGTGCCAGCAGTCACGACAGGGCCCAAGAGACCCAGTACTTC
CASSHDRAQETQYF
>TRBD2|TRBJ2-7|TRBV5-4|.
TGTGCCAGCAGCTTGGCCGGGACTAGAACATACGAGCAGTACTTC
CASSLAGTRTYEQYF
>TRBD1|TRBJ1-4|TRBV6-5|.
TGTGCCAGCAGTTACTGGACAGGGGGCAATGAAAAACTGTTTTTT
CASSYWTGGNEKLFF
>.|TRBJ1-5|TRBV6-6|.
TGTGCCAGCACCTGGGGAGCCAGCAATCAGCCCCAGCATTTT
CASTWGASNQPQHF
>TRBD1|TRBJ2-5|TRBV29-1|.
TGCAGCGTTGAGGAACAGGGGCCGGGGGAGACCCAGTACTTC
CSVEEQGPGETQYF
>.|TRBJ2-7|TRBV19|once
TGTGCCAGTAGTATCCGGGATCGAAGCGAGCAGTACTTC
CASSIRDRSEQYF
>.|TRBJ1-2|TRBV6-5|.
TGTGCCAGCAGTGGTCTAGAAGATGGCTACACCTTC
CASSGLEDGYTF
>.|TRBJ2-7|TRBV7-6|.
TGTGCCAGCAGCTTAGGTGGGAATAACGAGCAGTACTTC
CASSLGGNNEQYF
>.|TRBJ2-3|TRBV29-1|.
TGCAGCGTTGAGAGTGCGGACAGACACAGTACAGATACGCAGTATTTT
CSVESADRHSTDTQYF
>.|TRBJ1-1|TRBV6-5|.
TGTGCCAGCAGTGAACCAGACACTGAAGCTTTCTTT
CASSEPDTEAFF
>.|TRBJ2-2|TRBV27|.
TGTGCCAGCAGTTTATGGGGTCCTATCCCGGAGGCCGGGGAGCTGTTTTTT
CASSLWGPIPEAGELFF
>.|TRBJ2-1|TRBV21-1|once
TGTGCCAGCAGCAGCCCACGCAGGGGGCACAGACTAGCGGGAAGCTCCTACAATGAGCAGTTCTTC
CASSSPRRGHRLAGSSYNEQFF
>.|TRBJ1-2|TRBV30|.
TGTGCCTGGAGACCGCCGGGGCTGGATGGCTACACCTTC
CAWRPPGLDGYTF
>TRBD2|TRBJ2-3|TRBV4-1|.
TGCGCCAGCAGCCAAGAAGTAGCGGGAACCCTTGGAACAGATACGCAGTATTTT
CASSQEVAGTLGTDTQYF
>.|TRBJ1-1|TRBV27|.
TGTGCCAGCAGTAGCAACAGGGTAGCTTTCTTT
CASSSNRVAFF
>.|TRBJ2-7|TRBV28|.
TGTGCTACCATTTCGGATATAATGGAGCAGTACTTC
CATISDIMEQYF
>.|TRBJ1-1|TRBV10-1|.
TGCGCCAGCAGTGATCGGCCGAGCATGAACACTGAAGCTTTCTTT
CASSDRPSMNTEAFF
>TRBD1|TRBJ1-1|TRBV27|.
TGTGCCAGCAGTCTGGGACAGAGGAACACTGAAGCTTTCTTT
CASSLGQRNTEAFF
>.|TRBJ1-5|TRBV28|.
TGTGCCAGCACCGTGGGGACCGGCGGCAATCAGCCCCAGCATTTT
CASTVGTGGNQPQHF
>TRBD1|TRBJ1-1|TRBV6-1|.
TGTGCCAGCAGGCTGACAGGGATGGACACTGAAGCTTTCTTT
CASRLTGMDTEAFF
>.|TRBJ2-7|TRBV20-1|.
TGCAGTGCTGGCGGGACCTACGAGCAGTACTTC
CSAGGTYEQYF
>TRBD1|TRBJ2-7|TRBV9|.
TGTGCCAGCAGCGTAGGTCAAGGGACAGGGGGCTACGAGCAGTACTTC
CASSVGQGTGGYEQYF
>TRBD2|TRBJ2-3|TRBV7-2|.
TGTGCCAGCAGCCCCGATAGCGGGAGATGGACAGATACGCAGTATTTT
CASSPDSGRWTDTQYF
>.|TRBJ2-7|TRBV11-2|.
TGTGCCAGCAGCCAAGACAGCTACGAGCAGTACTTC
CASSQDSYEQYF
>.|TRBJ2-5|TRBV29-1|.
TGCAGCGTTGTTCTACGGGAACCAATCGAGACCCAGTACTTC
CSVVLREPIETQYF
>TRBD2|TRBJ2-1|TRBV6-6|.
TGTGCCAGCAGCACGGCGACTAGCGGGAGTTGGGGCGAGCAGTTCTTC
CASSTATSGSWGEQFF
>.|TRBJ1-1|TRBV15|.
TGTGCCACCAGCGCCGACAGGTCACCCGGCACTGAAGCTTTCTTT
CATSADRSPGTEAFF
>.|TRBJ1-5|TRBV19|.
TGTGCCAGTAGTATAGAGGGGGCGGTTGGTTATAGCAATCAGCCCCAGCATTTT
CASSIEGAVGYSNQPQHF
>.|TRBJ2-1|TRBV7-8|.
TGTGCCAGCAGCTTAGCTCAGCGTTGGTCCTACAATGAGCAGTTCTTC
CASSLAQRWSYNEQFF
>TRBD1|TRBJ2-7|TRBV11-2|.
TGTGCCAGCAGCTCCGGGACAGGGGGCCCCACGTACGAGCAGTACTTC
CASSSGTGGPTYEQYF
>.|TRBJ1-2|TRBV28|.
TGTGCCAGCAGTTTATGGGGTTCCTCAGGTGGCTACACCTTC
CASSLWGSSGGYTF
>.|TRBJ1-1|TRBV28|.
TGTGCCAGCAGTCAAAGTCTGAACACTGAAGCTTTCTTT
CASSQSLNTEAFF
>TRBD1|TRBJ1-4|TRBV4-2|.
TGTGCCAGCAGCCAGGACCCGGGACAGATTAATGAAAAACTGTTTTTT
CASSQDPGQINEKLFF
>.|TRBJ2-7|TRBV7-6|.
TGTGCCAGCAGCCTAGACTCGGGTGGGAGCTCCTACGAGCAGTACTTC
CASSLDSGGSSYEQYF
>.|TRBJ2-2|TRBV2|.
TGTGCCAGCAGTATATCGAGGACCGGGGAGCTGTTTTTT
CASSISRTGELFF
>.|TRBJ1-5|TRBV11-2|.
TGTGCCAGCAGCTTAGAAGGGATCTTCCAGCCCCAGCATTTT
CASSLEGIFQPQHF
>.|TRBJ2-1|TRBV27|.
TGTGCCAGCACCCAAGGGGTAATTGAGTTCTTC
CASTQGVIEFF
>.|TRBJ2-7|TRBV28|.
TGTGCCAGCAGTGCGGACTCCTACGAGCAGTACTTC
CASSADSYEQYF
>.|TRBJ2-1|TRBV4-2|few
TGTGCCAGCAGCCGAGGCAATGAGCAGTTCTTC
CASSRGNEQFF
>TRBD2|TRBJ2-1|TRBV19|.
TGTGCCAGTAGTATGGCTAGCGGGAGTGTTATTGAGCAGTTCTTC
CASSMASGSVIEQFF
>.|TRBJ1-5|TRBV27|.
TGTGCCAGCAGTTTAATGGGACATCAAGATCAGCCCCAGCATTTT
CASSLMGHQDQPQHF
>.|TRBJ1-2|TRBV7-9|.
TGTGCCAGCAGCTTAGGAGAGGAGGGCTACACCTTC
CASSLGEEGYTF
>TRBD2|TRBJ2-1|TRBV4-1|.
TGCGCCAGCAGCCAAGATTCGATTGGCGGGAGCTCCTACAATGAGCAGTTCTTC
CASSQDSIGGSSYNEQFF
>TRBD1|TRBJ2-5|TRBV7-9|.
TGTGCCAGCAGCTTAGGGCAGGGGGAAGAGACCCAGTACTTC
CASSLGQGEETQYF
>TRBD1|TRBJ2-7|TRBV6-5|.
TGTGCCAGCAGTTACGAAGGCAGGGGGACCTACGAGCAGTACTTC
CASSYEGRGTYEQYF
>.|TRBJ2-6|TRBV27|.
TGTGCCAGCAGTTTAGTCCCGGGGCCATCCTCTGGGGCCAACGTCCTGACTTTC
CASSLVPGPSSGANVLTF
>.|TRBJ2-7|TRBV7-9|.
TGTGCCAGCAGCTTAGTGACGGCAAACTACGAGCAGTACTTC
CASSLVTANYEQYF
>TRBD1|TRBJ2-4|TRBV11-3|.
TGTGCCAGCAGCCCTGACAGGGGGTCGAACAAAAACATTCAGTACTTC
CASSPDRGSNKNIQYF
>TRBD1|TRBJ1-1|TRBV27|.
TGTGCCAGCAGTTTATGGGGACAGGGGGGCACTGAAGCTTTCTTT
CASSLWGQGGTEAFF
>TRBD2|TRBJ2-2|TRBV4-1|.
TGCGCCAGCAGCCAAGAGGCTAGCGGGGCCACCCCGAACACCGGGGAGCTGTTTTTT
CASSQEASGATPNTGELFF
>.|TRBJ1-5|TRBV7-9|.
TGTGCCAGCAGCCCTTTCCCAGGGCGCAATCAGCCCCAGCATTTT
CASSPFPGRNQPQHF
>.|TRBJ2-3|TRBV7-9|.
TGTGCCAGCAGCTTAGTCGCAGATACGCAGTATTTT
CASSLVADTQYF